These T cell receptor beta chains were read from a single sample in a study of OX40 agonist ivuxolimab in advanced cancers. Using immunoSEQ multiplex PCR, the repertoire was profiled, and TCRdb retains in-frame clones only, with some absent. Counted here are tens of thousands of clones, more than 85% occurring once; the ten biggest clones make up about 13%. The sequencing here drew on CD4+ or CD8+ T cells sorted from blood, taken in a trial of the OX40 agonist ivuxolimab. The receptors stem from an adult with an advanced solid tumor such as melanoma, head and neck, liver or kidney cancer. Each CDR3 is given with its conserved first and last residue. D genes are given only for firm matches. Rows may omit the clone size; those that give it use once, few, many or a size class.

NA	TRBV13	TRBJ2-2	NA	TGTGCCAGCAGCTTAGCCACGGACAAGCTATTGAACACCGGGGAGCTGTTTTTT	CASSLATDKLLNTGELFF
NA	TRBV15	TRBJ1-2	NA	TGTGCCACCAGCAGTTGGTTCGGGGCGGACTATGGCTACACCTTC	CATSSWFGADYGYTF
NA	TRBV19	TRBJ1-2	NA	TGTGCCACGACCCCCGCAGGGACTTATGGCTACACCTTC	CATTPAGTYGYTF
NA	TRBV4-3	TRBJ2-7	NA	TGCGCCAGCAGCTTAAGGCGGGACCCTTTTCGCGAGCAGTACTTC	CASSLRRDPFREQYF
NA	TRBV27	TRBJ2-7	TRBD2	TGTGCCAGCAACGGAGCGGGGAGCTCCTACGAGCAGTACTTC	CASNGAGSSYEQYF
NA	TRBV10-2	TRBJ1-1	TRBD1	TGCGCCAGCAGGTCACAGGGGTTGGGGAACACTGAAGCTTTCTTT	CASRSQGLGNTEAFF
NA	TRBV6-5	TRBJ2-7	NA	TGTGCCAGCAGTTACGACACTGCCTACGAGCAGTACTTC	CASSYDTAYEQYF
NA	TRBV21-1	TRBJ1-6	NA	TGTGCCAGCAGCACCCGGACAGGGAGCTCCTATAATTCACCCCTCCACTTT	CASSTRTGSSYNSPLHF
NA	TRBV27	TRBJ1-2	TRBD1	TGTGCCAGCAGTTACCGTGACACCGGGACAGATGGCTACACCTTC	CASSYRDTGTDGYTF
few	TRBV7-9	TRBJ1-1	TRBD1	TGTGCCAGCAGCCTCCGACAGGGTAACACTGAAGCTTTCTTT	CASSLRQGNTEAFF
NA	TRBV6-4	TRBJ2-1	NA	TGTGCCAGCAGTGACTCGATCGGGACCTACAATGAGCAGTTCTTC	CASSDSIGTYNEQFF
NA	TRBV27	TRBJ2-3	NA	TGTGCCAGCAGTCCAGGACAGAAAACAGATACGCAGTATTTT	CASSPGQKTDTQYF
NA	TRBV7-2	TRBJ2-7	NA	TGTGCCAGCAGCCCTACCTCCTACGAGCAGTACTTC	CASSPTSYEQYF
NA	TRBV27	TRBJ2-1	NA	TGTGCCAGCAGTTTGCAAAACTCCTACAATGAGCAGTTCTTC	CASSLQNSYNEQFF
NA	TRBV6-1	TRBJ2-1	NA	TGTGCCAGCAGTCAGGGGATGGGCAATGAGCAGTTCTTC	CASSQGMGNEQFF
NA	TRBV4-1	TRBJ2-4	NA	TGCGCCAGCAGCCAAGAAGTGGGGCGATTAGCCAAAAACATTCAGTACTTC	CASSQEVGRLAKNIQYF
NA	TRBV19	TRBJ2-5	NA	TGTGCCAGTAGTATGGTAGGTGGAGAGACCCAGTACTTC	CASSMVGGETQYF
NA	TRBV28	TRBJ1-2	TRBD1	TGTGCCAGCAGTACCAACCAACAGGGGGCGCTGAACTATGGCTACACCTTC	CASSTNQQGALNYGYTF